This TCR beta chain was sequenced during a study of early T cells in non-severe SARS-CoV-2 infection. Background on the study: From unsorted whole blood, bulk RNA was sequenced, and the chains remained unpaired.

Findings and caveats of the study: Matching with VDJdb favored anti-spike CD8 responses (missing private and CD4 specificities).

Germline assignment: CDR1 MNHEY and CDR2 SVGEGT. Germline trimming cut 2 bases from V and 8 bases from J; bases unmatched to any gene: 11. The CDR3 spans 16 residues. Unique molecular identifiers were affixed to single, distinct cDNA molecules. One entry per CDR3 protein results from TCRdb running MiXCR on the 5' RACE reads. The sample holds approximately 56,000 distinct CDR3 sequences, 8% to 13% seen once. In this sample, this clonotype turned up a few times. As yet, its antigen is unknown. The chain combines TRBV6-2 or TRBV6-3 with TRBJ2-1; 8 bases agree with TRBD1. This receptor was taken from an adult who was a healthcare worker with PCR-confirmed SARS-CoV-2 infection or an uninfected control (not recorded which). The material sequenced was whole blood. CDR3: CASSYSGQGDIHEQFF. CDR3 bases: TGTGCCAGCAGTTACAGCGGACAGGGTGACATCCATGAGCAGTTCTTC.